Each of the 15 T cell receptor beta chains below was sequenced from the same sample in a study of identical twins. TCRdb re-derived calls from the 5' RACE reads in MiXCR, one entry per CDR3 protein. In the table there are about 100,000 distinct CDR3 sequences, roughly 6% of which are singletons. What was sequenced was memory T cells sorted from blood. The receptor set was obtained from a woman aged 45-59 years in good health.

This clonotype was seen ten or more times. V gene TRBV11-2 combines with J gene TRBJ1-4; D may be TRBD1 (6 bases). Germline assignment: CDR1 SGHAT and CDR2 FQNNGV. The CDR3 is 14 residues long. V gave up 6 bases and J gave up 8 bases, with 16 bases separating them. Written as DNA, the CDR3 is TGTGCCAGCAGTTCCCGGACAGCTGGGGAAAAACTGTTTTTT. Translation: CASSSRTAGEKLFF.

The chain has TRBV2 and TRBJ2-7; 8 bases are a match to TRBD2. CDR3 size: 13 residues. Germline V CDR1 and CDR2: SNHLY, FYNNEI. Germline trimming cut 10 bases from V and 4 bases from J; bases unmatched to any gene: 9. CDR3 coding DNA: TGTGCCACTTCACGGGGGGGTTTTTACGAGCAGTACGTC. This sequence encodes CATSRGGFYEQYV.

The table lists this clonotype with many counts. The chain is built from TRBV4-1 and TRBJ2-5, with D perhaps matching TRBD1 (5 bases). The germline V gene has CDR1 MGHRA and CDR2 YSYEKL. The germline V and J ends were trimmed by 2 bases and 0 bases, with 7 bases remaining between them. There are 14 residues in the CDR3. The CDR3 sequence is CASSQPTDQETQYF. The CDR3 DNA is TGCGCCAGCAGCCAACCGACAGACCAAGAGACCCAGTACTTC.

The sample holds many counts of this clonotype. DNA for the CDR3: TGTGCCACCAGCAGAGATACGGGGGAACAGCCCCAGCATTTT. This encodes CATSRDTGEQPQHF. The rearrangement joins TRBV15 to TRBJ1-5; tentative D call: TRBD1 (5 bases). The CDR3 runs 14 residues. Deletions cut 0 bases from V and 7 bases from J, with 10 bases between. Germline V gives CDR1 LNHNV, CDR2 YYDKDF (reference sequence).

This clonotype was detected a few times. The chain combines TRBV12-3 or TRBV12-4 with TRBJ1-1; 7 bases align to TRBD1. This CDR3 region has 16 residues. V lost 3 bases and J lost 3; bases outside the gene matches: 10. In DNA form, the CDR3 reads TGTGCCAGCAGTTTCGGCAGGGGGATTCCCTACACTGAAGCTTTCTTT. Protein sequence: CASSFGRGIPYTEAFF.

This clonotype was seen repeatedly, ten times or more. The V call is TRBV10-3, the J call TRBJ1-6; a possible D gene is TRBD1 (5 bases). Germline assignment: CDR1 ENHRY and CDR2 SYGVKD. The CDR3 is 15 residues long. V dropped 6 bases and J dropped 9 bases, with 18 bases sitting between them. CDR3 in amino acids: CAIRGTGTEGSPLHF. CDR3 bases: TGTGCCATCAGAGGGACCGGGACCGAGGGTTCACCCCTCCACTTT.

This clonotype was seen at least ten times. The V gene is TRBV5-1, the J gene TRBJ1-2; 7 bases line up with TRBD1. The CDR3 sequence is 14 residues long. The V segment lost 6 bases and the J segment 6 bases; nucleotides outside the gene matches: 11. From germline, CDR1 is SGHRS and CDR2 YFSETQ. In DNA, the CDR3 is TGCGCCAGCACCCTCGAACAGGGGAGGAATGGCTACACCTTC. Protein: CASTLEQGRNGYTF.

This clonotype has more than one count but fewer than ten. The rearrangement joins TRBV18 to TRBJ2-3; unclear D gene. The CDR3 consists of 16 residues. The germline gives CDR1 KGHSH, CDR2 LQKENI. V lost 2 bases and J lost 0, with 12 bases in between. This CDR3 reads CASSPKRLSSTDTQYF. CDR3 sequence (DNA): TGTGCCAGCTCACCAAAACGGCTTTCTAGCACAGATACGCAGTATTTT.

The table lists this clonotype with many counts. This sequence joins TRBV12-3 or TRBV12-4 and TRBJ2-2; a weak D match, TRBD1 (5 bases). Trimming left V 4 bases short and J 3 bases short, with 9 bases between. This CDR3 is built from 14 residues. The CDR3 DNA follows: TGTGCCAGCAGTTCTCAGGGTTACACCGGGGAGCTGTTTTTT. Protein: CASSSQGYTGELFF.

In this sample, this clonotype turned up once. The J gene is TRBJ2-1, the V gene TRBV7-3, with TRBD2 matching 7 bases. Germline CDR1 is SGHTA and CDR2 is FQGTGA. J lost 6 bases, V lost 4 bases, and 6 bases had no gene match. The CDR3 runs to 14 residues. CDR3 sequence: CASSSAGGVNEQFF. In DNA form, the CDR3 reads TGTGCCAGCAGCTCCGCTGGGGGGGTCAATGAGCAGTTCTTC.

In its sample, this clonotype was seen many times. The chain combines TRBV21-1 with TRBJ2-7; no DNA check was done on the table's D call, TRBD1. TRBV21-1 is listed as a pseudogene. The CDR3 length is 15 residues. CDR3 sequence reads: CASSKLPGPAYEQYF. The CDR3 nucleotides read TGTGCCAGCAGCAAATTGCCGGGTCCAGCCTACGAGCAGTACTTC.

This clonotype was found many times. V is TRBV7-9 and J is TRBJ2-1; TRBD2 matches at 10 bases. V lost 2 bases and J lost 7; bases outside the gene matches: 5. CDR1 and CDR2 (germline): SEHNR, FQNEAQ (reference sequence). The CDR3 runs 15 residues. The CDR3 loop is CASSLRAGGWNEQFF. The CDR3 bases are TGTGCCAGCAGCTTAAGAGCGGGAGGGTGGAATGAGCAGTTCTTC.

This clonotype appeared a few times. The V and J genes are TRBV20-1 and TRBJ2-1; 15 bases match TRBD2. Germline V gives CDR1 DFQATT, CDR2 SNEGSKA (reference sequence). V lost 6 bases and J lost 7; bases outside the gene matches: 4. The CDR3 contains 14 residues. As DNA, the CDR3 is TGCAGTGCCCGGACTAGCGGGAGGGGTAATGAGCAGTTCTTC. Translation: CSARTSGRGNEQFF.

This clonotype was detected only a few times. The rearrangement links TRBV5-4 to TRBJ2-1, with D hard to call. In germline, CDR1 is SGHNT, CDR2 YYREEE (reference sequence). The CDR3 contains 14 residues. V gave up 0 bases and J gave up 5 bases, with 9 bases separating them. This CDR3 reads CASSLAFGHNEQFF. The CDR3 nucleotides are TGTGCCAGCAGCTTGGCCTTTGGGCACAATGAGCAGTTCTTC.

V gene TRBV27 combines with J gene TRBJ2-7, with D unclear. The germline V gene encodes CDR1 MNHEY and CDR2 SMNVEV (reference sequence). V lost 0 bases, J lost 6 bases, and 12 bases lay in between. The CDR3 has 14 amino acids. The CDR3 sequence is CASSLSVRLSEQYF. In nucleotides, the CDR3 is TGTGCCAGCAGTTTATCGGTCAGGTTGTCCGAGCAGTACTTC.